This TCR beta chain emerged from a study of T cell responses to AZD1222 COVID-19 vaccine (dated by TCRdb to the early 2020s). As for the study more broadly: AZD1222 recipients whose second dose came at about 4 weeks and those whose second dose came at about 12 weeks were combined into one group, since spike-specific TCR depth and breadth did not differ between the two schedules. A total of 230 to 250 trial participants underwent TCR sequencing, of whom some 200 had received two doses of AZD1222 and some 25 had received two doses of the MenACWY control vaccine. Trial participants were enrolled by age into subgroups of 18-55, 56-69 and 70-plus years, and around 150, 29 and 61 TCR-sequenced participants, respectively, were included in these subgroups. Overall study outcomes, separate from this receptor: Vaccine-associated CD4 TCRs spanned the whole spike protein, with dominant responses in regions 160-218 and 743-854. Reportedly, close to half of the unique spike-specific TCRs recognized epitopes lying outside the regions that are mutated in the B.1.351 and B.1.1.7 variants. Spike-specific TCR breadth and depth rose significantly after two AZD1222 doses compared with day 0 and with MenACWY recipients. In the small 56-69-year group, the increase in depth fell short of significance, most likely because of low power. Because no samples from the day 14 peak response were available, repertoires could be characterized only after the peak T cell response. Participants were mostly white British and included more females than males, and it was suggested by the authors that clonal diversity may have been underestimated. Conclusions about previously exposed vaccinees were limited because only six AZD1222 recipients were SARS-CoV-2 seropositive at baseline.

From V the trimming removes 4 bases and from J it removes 8 bases, while the gene matches leave 9 bases of the junction unaccounted for. From cysteine to phenylalanine, the CDR3 is 15 amino acids long. CDR3 DNA is the only sequence kept; it has 45 bases, read in frame from the first base. The germline V gene supplies CDR1 SGHRS and CDR2 YFSETQ. Comments on this clone: Its cognate antigen has yet to be identified. No per-base quality is available; no much larger clone lies one base away.

The sample's time point, from its label and the paper: baseline before first vaccination. Vaccinee samples were obtained from the UK trials COV001 and COV002, which included a single-blind randomized controlled phase 2/3 trial of AZD1222 (ChAdOx1 nCoV-19) in healthy adults. Trial participant PBMC samples were collected at day 0 and day 28 after the second dose for TCRbeta chain sequencing. The CDR3 regions of human TCRbeta chains were subjected to immunosequencing. Per the original workflow: Repertoire TCRs were checked for matches against a reference library of SARS-CoV-2-specific TCRs that had been generated using the MIRA antigen-specificity platform. Breadth meant the fraction of unique TCRs that were SARS-CoV-2-associated, whereas depth meant the fraction of total T cells that were SARS-CoV-2-associated. Using the MIRA data, every spike-specific TCR was mapped to the spike region that the TCR reacted to and assigned to either a CD4 or a CD8 class. Log10-transformed breadth and depth values were compared by one-way ANOVA with Sidak's multiple comparisons tests. TCRdb stores this immuneACCESS table with in-frame sequences only. Part of the clones is absent; in the studies checked, under half of the shortfall reflects unresolved V genes, and no reason is known for the rest. V and J calls and clone size come straight from that table; D and trimming were deduced from the DNA. A total of 110,000 to 150,000 clones appear in this sample, 93% of them only once. The ten largest account for approximately 4.9% of the sample.

The sequence links TRBV5-1 to TRBJ2-1; the junction holds 10 bases that match TRBD2. The clonotype comes from an adult in good health. The sample here was peripheral blood, taken on day 0 of AZD1222 vaccination. The encoded CDR3 is CASSPQREGGDEQFF. In nucleotides, the sequence is TGCGCCAGCAGCCCGCAGCGGGAGGGAGGTGATGAGCAGTTCTTC.